The 5 T cell receptor beta chains below come from one sample, sequenced in a study of T cells in Graves' hyperthyroidism and ophthalmopathy (dated by TCRdb to between 2019 and 2020). Library construction relied on multiplex PCR. Sequencing instrument: Illumina HiSeq 2000. TCR beta CDR3 regions were amplified from RNA transcripts. The first round of RT-PCR for the TCR CDR3 was performed with the HTBI primer set and the Qiagen OneStep RT-PCR kit. Starting from the raw public reads, TCRdb applied fastp trimming at Q25, assembled clones with MiXCR and retained in-frame beta chains. Identical CDR3 proteins give one entry, which carries the most common genes and DNA. This sample has approximately 560,000 distinct CDR3 sequences in its table, and 46% of those were observed once. Just under 8.5% of the sample goes to the ten largest clones. Source material: peripheral blood or thyroid tissue (not recorded which). The receptor set was obtained from a woman aged 18 to 35 with Graves' hyperthyroidism. Donor details come from another sample of the same person, matched by shared clones.

The rearrangement joins TRBV6-5 to TRBJ1-1; D perhaps matches TRBD1 (6 bases). Germline lookup yields CDR1 MNHEY and CDR2 SVGAGI. The CDR3 sequence is 14 residues long. V was trimmed by 4 bases and J by 4 bases, leaving 13 bases between them. CDR3: CASSLSGGPTEAFF. The CDR3 DNA sequence: TGTGCCAGCAGTTTAAGCGGGGGGCCCACTGAAGCTTTCTTT.

This clonotype was seen a few times. The V call is TRBV20-1, the J call TRBJ2-7, with TRBD2 matching over 14 bases. In germline, CDR1 is DFQATT, CDR2 SNEGSKA (reference sequence). V lost 4 bases, J lost 4 bases, and 9 bases stayed unmatched. CDR3 size: 16 residues. In DNA, the CDR3 is TGCAGTGCTACTCAGACTAGCGGGAGGGTATGTTACGAGCAGTACTTC. Translating gives CSATQTSGRVCYEQYF.

This chain links TRBV2 with TRBJ1-5, with D possibly matching TRBD1 (5 bases). Germline-derived CDR1 and CDR2 are SNHLY and FYNNEI. Trimming took off 7 bases at V and 4 bases at J, with 14 bases between the two ends. The CDR3 has 14 residues. CDR3 DNA sequence: TGTGCCAGCAAGATAGGGGAATCGAATCAGCCCCAGCATTTT. Translated: CASKIGESNQPQHF. The variable domain in full, completed from reference TRBV2 and TRBJ1-5, reads EPEVTQTPSHQVTQMGQEVILRCVPISNHLYFYWYRQILGQKVEFLVSFYNNEISEKSEIFDDQFSVERPDGSNFTLKIRSTKLEDSAMYFCASKIGESNQPQHFGDGTRLSIL.

This clonotype appeared many times. The chain links TRBV15 to TRBJ1-4; 8 positions agree with TRBD1. CDR3 size: 16 residues. V was clipped by 1 base and J by 8 bases; unmatched bases: 9. Per the germline V gene, CDR1 is LNHNV and CDR2 is YYDKDF (reference sequence). CDR3 region: CATSRARWTGQEKLFF. Here the CDR3 DNA reads TGTGCCACCAGCAGAGCAAGATGGACAGGGCAAGAAAAACTGTTTTTT.

In this sample, this clonotype turned up many times. The V and J genes are TRBV7-9 and TRBJ1-2; 8 nucleotides match TRBD1. Germline CDR1 SEHNR, CDR2 FQNEAQ (reference sequence). This CDR3 spans 13 amino acids. V shed 7 bases and J 8 bases; nucleotides not matched to a gene: 9. CDR3 loop: CASTKQGAYGYTF. In nucleotides, the CDR3 is TGTGCCAGCACCAAGCAGGGGGCATACGGCTACACCTTC.